This entry lists 14 T cell receptor beta chains sequenced from one sample in a study of T cells in tuberculosis. Data came from immunoSEQ multiplex PCR; TCRdb stores just in-frame clones and leaves some out. Of around 35,000 clones listed, less than 95% are singletons. Time point described: new active TB diagnosis, blood taken before or within 7 days of starting treatment. This sample comprised PBMCs, obtained at tuberculosis diagnosis. These receptors all come from an adult with tuberculosis.

This chain connects TRBV5-8 to TRBJ2-1; 7 positions agree with TRBD2. Germline trimming cut 0 bases from V and 10 bases from J; bases unmatched to any gene: 10. Germline V CDR1 and CDR2: SGHTS, YDEGEE. CDR3 length: 15 residues. For the CDR3, the DNA is TGTGCCAGCAGCTTGGCCTTGGGTCATAGCGGGGAGCAGTTCTTC. It translates to CASSLALGHSGEQFF.

The CDR3 loop reads CASRSASGGEGGYTF. The DNA of the CDR3 is TGCGCCAGCAGGAGCGCTTCAGGGGGCGAAGGTGGCTACACCTTC. The J gene is TRBJ1-2, the V gene TRBV10-2, with 8 positions matching TRBD1. CDR1 WSHSY and CDR2 SAAADI come from the germline V gene. The CDR3 extends over 15 amino acids. Losses at the gene ends were 6 bases for V and 7 bases for J; bases not matched to a gene: 13.

V and J are TRBV7-2 and TRBJ2-1, with D possibly matching TRBD2 (5 bases). CDR1 SGHTA and CDR2 FQGNSA come from the germline V gene. Trimming shortened V by 0 bases and J by 0 bases, and 6 bases separated the two germline ends. The CDR3 is 15 amino acids. CDR3 region: CASSLAGSSYNEQFF. Here the CDR3 DNA reads TGTGCCAGCAGCTTAGCGGGGAGCTCCTACAATGAGCAGTTCTTC.

V gene TRBV5-1 combines with J gene TRBJ2-2; TRBD2 might be the D (5 bases). CDR1 SGHRS and CDR2 YFSETQ come from the germline V gene. V lost 0 bases to trimming and J lost 4 bases, with 7 bases between them. The CDR3 loop spans 14 amino acids. This CDR3 reads CASSLAGVTGELFF. The DNA for the CDR3 is TGCGCCAGCAGCTTGGCCGGGGTCACCGGGGAGCTGTTTTTT.

The chain joins TRBV7-2 to TRBJ1-2; maybe TRBD1 (6 bases). The V gene lost 5 bases and the J gene lost 4 bases, with 17 bases spanning the gap. CDR3 length: 15 residues. CDR1 SGHTA and CDR2 FQGNSA come from the germline V gene. CDR3 bases: TGTGCCAGCAGCCTCGGGGGGGCGGGTGGCTATGGCTACACCTTC. Encoded protein: CASSLGGAGGYGYTF.

In its sample, this clone was seen once. CDR3 residues: CASSATSGGPTDTQYF. CDR3 DNA: TGTGCCAGCAGCGCGACTAGCGGGGGTCCTACAGATACGCAGTATTTT. The J gene is TRBJ2-3, the V gene TRBV6-4; 12 bases align to TRBD2. CDR1 and CDR2 from the germline V gene are MRHNA and SNTAGT. The length of the CDR3 is 16 residues. The J segment lost 3 bases and the V segment lost 6 bases, leaving 7 bases of the junction unmatched.

Notes on this clone: Other DNA sequences from this sample encode an identical CDR3 as well. This chain uses TRBV6-1 with TRBJ2-1, with D possibly TRBD1 on 5 matching bases. V lost 4 bases, J lost 9 bases, and 13 bases lay in between. Germline assignment: CDR1 MNHNS and CDR2 SASEGT. There are 13 residues in the CDR3. CDR3 residues: CASSATGRGEQFF. The CDR3 nucleotides read TGTGCCAGCAGTGCGACTGGAAGGGGTGAGCAGTTCTTC.

CDR3 nucleotide sequence: TGCGCCAGCAGCCAAGTCAGGACAGTAGTACGCACTGAAGCTTTCTTT. Translation: CASSQVRTVVRTEAFF. V is TRBV4-3 and J is TRBJ1-1; TRBD1 might be the D (6 bases). From germline, CDR1 is LGHNA and CDR2 YSLEER. This CDR3 contains 16 residues. The V and J ends lost 1 base and 4 bases respectively, with 16 bases between them.

In nucleotides, the CDR3 is TGTGCCAGCAGTTCTCTTATGAGCTCCTATAATTCACCCCTCCACTTT. This translates into CASSSLMSSYNSPLHF. This rearrangement joins TRBV28 to TRBJ1-6; the D is unclear. Trimming left V 4 bases short and J 0 bases short, with 10 bases between. CDR3 length equals 16 residues. Germline V gene lookup returns CDR1 MDHEN and CDR2 SYDVKM. Complete variable domain (other parts from reference TRBV28 and TRBJ1-6): DVKVTQSSRYLVKRTGEKVFLECVQDMDHENMFWYRQDPGLGLRLIYFSYDVKMKEKGDIPEGYSVSREKKERFSLILESASTNQTSMYLCASSSLMSSYNSPLHFGNGTRLTVT.

J is TRBJ1-6 and V is TRBV30; D possibly corresponds to TRBD1 (5 bases). Germline V gene data show CDR1 as GTSNPN and CDR2 as SVGIG (reference sequence). Trimming cost V 5 bases and J 5 bases, with 7 bases left between them. The CDR3 spans 12 residues. The CDR3 DNA is TGTGCCTGGGGGGGGAATAATTCACCCCTCCACTTT. It specifies CAWGGNNSPLHF.

The J gene is TRBJ1-1, the V gene TRBV30; maybe TRBD1 (6 bases). The V and J ends lost 4 bases and 0 bases respectively, with 9 bases between them. The CDR3 sequence is 13 residues long. Germline lookup yields CDR1 GTSNPN and CDR2 SVGIG (reference sequence). The CDR3, as DNA: TGTGCCTGGACGGCAGGGGTGAACACTGAAGCTTTCTTT. It codes for CAWTAGVNTEAFF.

The chain employs TRBV9 and TRBJ2-2, with 9 bases lining up with TRBD1. V was pared by 1 base and J by 7 bases, with 8 bases of the junction left unmatched. This CDR3 is 16 amino acids long. The germline V gene has CDR1 SGDLS and CDR2 YYNGEE. CDR3 DNA: TGTGCCAGCAGCGTACATGGACAGGGGATGGTCGGGGAGCTGTTTTTT. Translated: CASSVHGQGMVGELFF.

The rearrangement uses TRBV4-3 and TRBJ2-2; D possibly corresponds to TRBD2 (6 bases). V was trimmed by 0 bases and J by 4 bases, leaving 15 bases between them. The CDR3 spans 17 residues. Germline assignment: CDR1 LGHNA and CDR2 YSLEER. The CDR3 protein is CASSQDGGRRGTGELFF. CDR3 nucleotides: TGCGCCAGCAGCCAAGATGGCGGCAGGCGGGGCACCGGGGAGCTGTTTTTT.

The chain combines TRBV5-1 with TRBJ1-5; D perhaps matches TRBD1 (6 bases). This CDR3 region has 16 residues. V lost 1 base and J lost 4, with 15 bases in between. Germline V gene data show CDR1 as SGHRS and CDR2 as YFSETQ. The CDR3 loop is CASSLKGGTGNQPQHF. The CDR3 DNA follows: TGCGCCAGCAGCTTGAAGGGGGGGACCGGTAATCAGCCCCAGCATTTT.